This TCR beta chain was documented in a study of blood T cells in healthy people across ages. This clonotype was seen only a few times. Antigen unknown. V shed 4 bases and J shed 2 bases, with 9 bases lying between them. Germline CDR1 reads DFQATT; CDR2 reads SNEGSKA (reference sequence). This CDR3 comprises 14 residues. Broader study findings: Roughly linearly, TCR beta diversity per million T cells fell as age increased. Donors of long life had a larger count of naive CD4+ cells and greater diversity than aged donors.

A sample-barcoded 5' primer and a J-beta primer mix were used in a second PCR of roughly 7 to 11 cycles. With 12 random nucleotides, a template-switch adaptor tagged each individual cDNA molecule. Each sample provided no less than 2.5 million CDR3-containing paired-end reads. TCRdb fed the 5' RACE reads into MiXCR, producing one record per CDR3 protein. The table lists 700,000 to 950,000 distinct CDR3 sequences, 58% of them singletons. The genes are TRBV20-1 and TRBJ2-6, with D unclear. Sequenced material: blood. This TCR was recovered from a man younger than 45 in good health. The CDR3 coding sequence is TGCAGTGCTAAAGGTCAGACTGGGGCCAACGTCCTGACTTTC. The encoded protein is CSAKGQTGANVLTF.